Listed below are T cell receptor beta chains from one sample, sequenced in a study of CD8 T cells in ankylosing spondylitis. TCRdb fed the 5' RACE reads into MiXCR, producing one record per CDR3 protein. The repertoire holds around 770,000 distinct CDR3 sequences, about 12% seen once, with about 0.49% in the top ten. Specimen: blood, either unsorted or a sorted T cell fraction (not recorded which). These receptors were collected from a male donor with ankylosing spondylitis. CDR3s leave out the opening cysteine and the closing phenylalanine or tryptophan. The order of the fields is V gene, J gene, CDR3 protein.

V gene: TRBV5-1; J gene: TRBJ2-5; CDR3 protein: ASSLGTSGGRWETQY
V gene: TRBV5-1; J gene: TRBJ2-1; CDR3 protein: ASSTRTSGSGNEQF
V gene: TRBV6-5; J gene: TRBJ1-5; CDR3 protein: ASSYRQGRQPQH
V gene: TRBV18; J gene: TRBJ1-5; CDR3 protein: ASSPLNDQPQH
V gene: TRBV6-2/TRBV6-3; J gene: TRBJ2-3; CDR3 protein: ASSPRRVITDTQY
V gene: TRBV20-1; J gene: TRBJ2-3; CDR3 protein: SARDPPGSSDTQY
V gene: TRBV7-9; J gene: TRBJ2-1; CDR3 protein: AVGVSGSINEQF
V gene: TRBV4-3; J gene: TRBJ2-2; CDR3 protein: ASSQEPPGARNTGELF
V gene: TRBV7-2; J gene: TRBJ1-1; CDR3 protein: ASTHGERETEAF
V gene: TRBV4-3; J gene: TRBJ1-3; CDR3 protein: ASSRIGARSGNTIY
V gene: TRBV7-9; J gene: TRBJ1-2; CDR3 protein: ASSLGGRGYT
V gene: TRBV7-9; J gene: TRBJ2-3; CDR3 protein: ASSLSPTQY
V gene: TRBV13; J gene: TRBJ2-3; CDR3 protein: ASTPLHRGQTDTQY
V gene: TRBV11-2; J gene: TRBJ2-5; CDR3 protein: ASSWSGRAETQY
V gene: TRBV6-1; J gene: TRBJ2-1; CDR3 protein: ASSGLAGGPTYNEQF
V gene: TRBV28; J gene: TRBJ2-7; CDR3 protein: ASSFSPAASSYEQY
V gene: TRBV5-1; J gene: TRBJ2-3; CDR3 protein: ASSFRQPPDTQY
V gene: TRBV20-1; J gene: TRBJ2-1; CDR3 protein: SARSWGERSYNEQF
V gene: TRBV11-2; J gene: TRBJ2-7; CDR3 protein: ASSSIRGIYEQY
V gene: TRBV20-1; J gene: TRBJ2-5; CDR3 protein: SALRGKETQY
V gene: TRBV6-1; J gene: TRBJ1-1; CDR3 protein: ASSESGGWMNTEAF
V gene: TRBV20-1; J gene: TRBJ2-5; CDR3 protein: SAIGRETQY
V gene: TRBV5-1; J gene: TRBJ1-1; CDR3 protein: ASSPGRNPEAF
V gene: TRBV25-1; J gene: TRBJ2-7; CDR3 protein: ASSRASSYEQY
V gene: TRBV5-1; J gene: TRBJ1-4; CDR3 protein: ASSLGKAATNEKLF
V gene: TRBV7-2; J gene: TRBJ2-1; CDR3 protein: ASSLARISYNEQF
V gene: TRBV10-2; J gene: TRBJ2-3; CDR3 protein: ASSEFDRGQY
V gene: TRBV5-1; J gene: TRBJ1-5; CDR3 protein: ASSLDHRNQPQH
V gene: TRBV7-3; J gene: TRBJ2-1; CDR3 protein: ASSPWGAPYNEQF
V gene: TRBV6-5; J gene: TRBJ1-4; CDR3 protein: ASSYRAATNEKLF
V gene: TRBV5-1; J gene: TRBJ2-1; CDR3 protein: ASSSERDKQF
V gene: TRBV12-3/TRBV12-4; J gene: TRBJ2-4; CDR3 protein: ASSQLGGVEN
V gene: TRBV4-3; J gene: TRBJ1-4; CDR3 protein: ASSQRTANEKLF
V gene: TRBV2; J gene: TRBJ2-5; CDR3 protein: ASSLWTGEEETQY
V gene: TRBV2; J gene: TRBJ2-2; CDR3 protein: ASSLGTARRELF
V gene: TRBV6-2/TRBV6-3; J gene: TRBJ2-2; CDR3 protein: ASRRTGDTGELF
V gene: TRBV4-3; J gene: TRBJ1-2; CDR3 protein: ASSQEIWQGIDYGYT
V gene: TRBV7-2; J gene: TRBJ2-6; CDR3 protein: ASSPPGASSGANVLT
V gene: TRBV2; J gene: TRBJ2-7; CDR3 protein: ASSEGSYYEQY
V gene: TRBV7-2; J gene: TRBJ1-5; CDR3 protein: ASSSYPESAQH
V gene: TRBV18; J gene: TRBJ2-3; CDR3 protein: ASSPRGGAGGRTDTQY
V gene: TRBV6-1; J gene: TRBJ2-3; CDR3 protein: ASRLTSGGADTQY
V gene: TRBV5-5; J gene: TRBJ1-1; CDR3 protein: ASSHGSGNTEAF
V gene: TRBV20-1; J gene: TRBJ1-5; CDR3 protein: SATDSNQPQH
V gene: TRBV29-1; J gene: TRBJ2-5; CDR3 protein: SALRGGGRTQY
V gene: TRBV7-2; J gene: TRBJ2-7; CDR3 protein: ASSFRDPTGEQY
V gene: TRBV5-1; J gene: TRBJ1-1; CDR3 protein: ASSLGWLNMNTEAF
V gene: TRBV7-9; J gene: TRBJ1-2; CDR3 protein: ASTRPPLVYGYT
V gene: TRBV6-5; J gene: TRBJ2-4; CDR3 protein: ASSYSWKQRGKNIQY
V gene: TRBV27; J gene: TRBJ2-7; CDR3 protein: ASRSHGQANYEQY
V gene: TRBV10-3; J gene: TRBJ1-1; CDR3 protein: AIRGSGNTEAF
V gene: TRBV5-1; J gene: TRBJ1-1; CDR3 protein: ASSLGGLGNTEAF
V gene: TRBV15; J gene: TRBJ1-2; CDR3 protein: ATGQGFGYT
V gene: TRBV10-3; J gene: TRBJ1-3; CDR3 protein: AIGGGGNTIY
V gene: TRBV14; J gene: TRBJ2-3; CDR3 protein: ASSPERGGASAGTSGRSTDTQY
V gene: TRBV29-1; J gene: TRBJ2-2; CDR3 protein: SAGTLNTGELF
V gene: TRBV7-2; J gene: TRBJ2-5; CDR3 protein: ASSLDTRGAQY
V gene: TRBV6-2/TRBV6-3; J gene: TRBJ2-1; CDR3 protein: ASRPPRDRTYNEQF
V gene: TRBV20-1; J gene: TRBJ1-1; CDR3 protein: SAGSPNTEAF
V gene: TRBV29-1; J gene: TRBJ2-7; CDR3 protein: SVTLLAGGDYYEQY